These T cell receptor beta chains were read from a single sample in a study of cytomegalovirus exposure and HLA in healthy donors. TCRdb keeps only in-frame clones here, not all; method: immunoSEQ multiplex PCR. There are roughly 61,000 clones in the sample; around 84% occur only once, and 5.5% to 7% lies in the top ten. Sequenced material: PBMCs. Source of these receptors: a male donor in good health and CMV-seronegative. Each CDR3 is given with its conserved first and last residue. The D gene is left open where the match is weak. Clone size is stated in some rows and not others, as once, few, many or a class when expanded.

V: TRBV30; J: TRBJ2-7; size: once; D: -; CDR3: CAWKRGSNSYEQYF; DNA: TGTGCCTGGAAAAGAGGCAGTAACTCCTACGAGCAGTACTTC
V: TRBV5-1; J: TRBJ1-1; size: few; D: -; CDR3: CASSSTGNTEAFF; DNA: TGCGCCAGCAGCTCGACTGGTAACACTGAAGCTTTCTTT
V: TRBV30; J: TRBJ2-1; size: -; D: TRBD1; CDR3: CAWSEQGGEQFF; DNA: TGTGCCTGGAGTGAACAGGGGGGTGAGCAGTTCTTC
V: TRBV23-1; J: TRBJ1-1; size: -; D: -; CDR3: CASSQGGCTSEAFF; DNA: TGCGCCAGCAGTCAAGGCGGATGTACCTCTGAAGCTTTCTTT
V: TRBV28; J: TRBJ2-3; size: few; D: TRBD1; CDR3: CASSSGGEDTQYF; DNA: TGTGCCAGCAGTTCAGGGGGCGAAGATACGCAGTATTTT
V: TRBV9; J: TRBJ2-3; size: -; D: TRBD2; CDR3: CASSPRVGGGTDTQYF; DNA: TGTGCCAGCAGCCCCCGCGTGGGGGGGGGCACAGATACGCAGTATTTT
V: TRBV6-6; J: TRBJ1-2; size: -; D: TRBD1; CDR3: CASNTGTELGYTF; DNA: TGTGCCAGCAACACCGGGACAGAGCTTGGCTACACCTTC
V: TRBV6-4; J: TRBJ1-5; size: -; D: -; CDR3: CASSADSVGNQPQHF; DNA: TGTGCCAGCAGTGCGGACAGTGTAGGCAATCAGCCCCAGCATTTT
V: TRBV7-2; J: TRBJ2-3; size: -; D: -; CDR3: CASSLDPSLGGTDTQYF; DNA: TGTGCCAGCAGCTTAGATCCGTCACTCGGAGGCACAGATACGCAGTATTTT
V: TRBV18; J: TRBJ2-7; size: -; D: -; CDR3: CASSPGTPYPHSYEQYF; DNA: TGTGCCAGCTCACCCGGGACACCCTATCCCCACTCCTACGAGCAGTACTTC
V: TRBV7-2; J: TRBJ2-1; size: -; D: -; CDR3: CASSPRGRGNNEQFF; DNA: TGTGCCAGCAGCCCCCGGGGGAGAGGGAACAATGAGCAGTTCTTC
V: TRBV7-8; J: TRBJ1-6; size: -; D: -; CDR3: CASSLGATSSYNSPLHF; DNA: TGTGCCAGCAGCCTGGGGGCAACCAGCTCCTATAATTCACCCCTCCACTTT
V: TRBV2; J: TRBJ1-3; size: -; D: -; CDR3: CASSGTPGNTIYF; DNA: TGTGCCAGCAGTGGGACGCCGGGGAACACCATATATTTT
V: TRBV30; J: TRBJ1-2; size: -; D: TRBD1; CDR3: CAWSSIRDSHGYTF; DNA: TGTGCCTGGAGTTCCATCCGGGACAGTCATGGCTACACCTTC
V: TRBV5-6; J: TRBJ2-5; size: -; D: TRBD1; CDR3: CASSRGQFQETQYF; DNA: TGTGCCAGCAGCCGGGGACAGTTCCAAGAGACCCAGTACTTC
V: TRBV4-3; J: TRBJ2-3; size: -; D: -; CDR3: CASSQGGGTSTDTQYF; DNA: TGCGCCAGCAGCCAAGGAGGGGGAACTAGCACAGATACGCAGTATTTT
V: TRBV19; J: TRBJ2-7; size: -; D: -; CDR3: CASSITGYHEQYF; DNA: TGTGCCAGTAGTATAACAGGGTACCACGAGCAGTACTTC
V: TRBV30; J: TRBJ2-4; size: -; D: -; CDR3: CAWTDRSKNIQYF; DNA: TGTGCCTGGACAGACAGGTCCAAAAACATTCAGTACTTC
V: TRBV19; J: TRBJ1-6; size: -; D: -; CDR3: CASSPSLNSPLHF; DNA: TGTGCCAGTAGTCCGTCCCTAAATTCACCCCTCCACTTT
V: TRBV4-1; J: TRBJ2-7; size: -; D: TRBD2; CDR3: CASSLSSGGTYEQYF; DNA: TGCGCCAGCAGCCTTTCTAGCGGGGGGACCTACGAGCAGTACTTC
V: TRBV7-9; J: TRBJ2-2; size: -; D: TRBD2; CDR3: CASSLLRGGAAELFF; DNA: TGTGCCAGCAGCCTCCTCCGGGGGGGGGCTGCGGAGCTGTTTTTT
V: TRBV4-3; J: TRBJ2-7; size: -; D: -; CDR3: CASSQGSGNYEQCF; DNA: TGCGCCAGCAGCCAAGGATCAGGGAACTACGAGCAGTGCTTC
V: TRBV14; J: TRBJ2-1; size: once; D: -; CDR3: CASSRGPNNEQFF; DNA: TGTGCCAGCAGCCGCGGTCCGAACAATGAGCAGTTCTTC
V: TRBV28; J: TRBJ2-5; size: -; D: TRBD1; CDR3: CASSQSRGYQETQYF; DNA: TGTGCCAGCAGCCAATCCAGGGGGTACCAAGAGACCCAGTACTTC
V: TRBV29-1; J: TRBJ2-3; size: -; D: TRBD2; CDR3: CSVEFLAGADTQYF; DNA: TGCAGCGTTGAATTCCTAGCGGGGGCAGATACGCAGTATTTT
V: TRBV30; J: TRBJ1-5; size: -; D: -; CDR3: CAWRAGNDQPQHF; DNA: TGTGCCTGGAGGGCAGGTAATGATCAGCCCCAGCATTTT
V: TRBV7-9; J: TRBJ2-2; size: -; D: -; CDR3: CASSIQGGDTGELFF; DNA: TGTGCCAGCAGCATCCAGGGAGGAGACACCGGGGAGCTGTTTTTT
V: TRBV5-4; J: TRBJ1-2; size: -; D: -; CDR3: CASSGGQRGGYTF; DNA: TGTGCCAGCAGCGGGGGACAACGAGGGGGCTACACCTTC
V: TRBV7-3; J: TRBJ2-1; size: -; D: -; CDR3: CASSLTRAAGDNEQFF; DNA: TGTGCCAGCAGCTTAACCCGGGCGGCAGGGGACAATGAGCAGTTCTTC
V: TRBV4-3; J: TRBJ1-1; size: few; D: -; CDR3: CASSHVDRKNTEAFF; DNA: TGCGCCAGCAGCCACGTCGACAGGAAGAACACTGAAGCTTTCTTT
V: TRBV4-3; J: TRBJ2-3; size: -; D: TRBD2; CDR3: CASSQEPATSGGTDTQYF; DNA: TGCGCCAGCAGCCAAGAACCGGCCACTAGCGGGGGAACAGATACGCAGTATTTT